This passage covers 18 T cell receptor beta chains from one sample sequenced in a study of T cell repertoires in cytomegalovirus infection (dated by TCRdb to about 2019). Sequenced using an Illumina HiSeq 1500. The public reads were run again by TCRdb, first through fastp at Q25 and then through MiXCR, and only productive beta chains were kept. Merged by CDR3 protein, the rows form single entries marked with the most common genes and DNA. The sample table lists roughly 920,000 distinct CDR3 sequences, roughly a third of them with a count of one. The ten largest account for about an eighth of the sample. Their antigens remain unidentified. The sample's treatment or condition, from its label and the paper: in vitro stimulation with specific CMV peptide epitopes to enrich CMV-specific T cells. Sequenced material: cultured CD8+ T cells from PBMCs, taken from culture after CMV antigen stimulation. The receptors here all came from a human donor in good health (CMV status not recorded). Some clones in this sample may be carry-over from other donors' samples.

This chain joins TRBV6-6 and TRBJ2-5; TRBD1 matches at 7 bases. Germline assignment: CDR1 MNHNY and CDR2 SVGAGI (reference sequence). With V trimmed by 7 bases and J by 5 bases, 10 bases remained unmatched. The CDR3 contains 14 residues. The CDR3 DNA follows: TGTGCCAGCACCCCCTTAGGGGGCAGGGAGACCCAGTACTTC. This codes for CASTPLGGRETQYF.

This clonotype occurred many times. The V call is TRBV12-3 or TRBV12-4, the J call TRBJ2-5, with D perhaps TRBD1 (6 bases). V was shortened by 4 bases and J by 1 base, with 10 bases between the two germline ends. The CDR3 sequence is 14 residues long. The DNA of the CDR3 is TGTGCCAGCAGTTCGGACAGTTTCCAAGAGACCCAGTACTTC. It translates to CASSSDSFQETQYF.

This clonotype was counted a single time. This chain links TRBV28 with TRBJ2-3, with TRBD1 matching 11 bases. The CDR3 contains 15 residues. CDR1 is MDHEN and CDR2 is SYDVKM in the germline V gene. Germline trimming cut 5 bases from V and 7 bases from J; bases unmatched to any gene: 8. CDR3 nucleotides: TGTGCCAGCAGTCCCGTCGGACAGGGGGCTCATACGCAGTATTTT. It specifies CASSPVGQGAHTQYF. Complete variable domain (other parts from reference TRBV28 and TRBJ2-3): DVKVTQSSRYLVKRTGEKVFLECVQDMDHENMFWYRQDPGLGLRLIYFSYDVKMKEKGDIPEGYSVSREKKERFSLILESASTNQTSMYLCASSPVGQGAHTQYFGPGTRLTVL.

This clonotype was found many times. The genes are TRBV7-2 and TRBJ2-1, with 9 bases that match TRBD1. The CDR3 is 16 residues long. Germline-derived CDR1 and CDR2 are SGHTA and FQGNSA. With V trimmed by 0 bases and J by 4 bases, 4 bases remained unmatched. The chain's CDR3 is CASSLALDRGYNEQFF. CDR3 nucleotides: TGTGCCAGCAGCTTAGCCCTGGACAGGGGTTACAATGAGCAGTTCTTC.

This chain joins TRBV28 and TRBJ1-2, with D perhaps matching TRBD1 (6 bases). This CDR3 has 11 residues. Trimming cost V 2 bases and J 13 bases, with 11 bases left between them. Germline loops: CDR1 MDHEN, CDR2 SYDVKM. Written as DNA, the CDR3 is TGTGCCAGCAGTTTACAACAGGGCCTCACCTTC. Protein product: CASSLQQGLTF.

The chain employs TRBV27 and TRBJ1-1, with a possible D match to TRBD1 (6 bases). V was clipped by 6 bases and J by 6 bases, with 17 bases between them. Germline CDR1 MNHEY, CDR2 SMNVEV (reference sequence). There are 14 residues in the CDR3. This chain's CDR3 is CASRDGQRAPEAFF. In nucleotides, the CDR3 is TGTGCCAGCAGGGACGGACAGCGAGCCCCTGAAGCTTTCTTT.

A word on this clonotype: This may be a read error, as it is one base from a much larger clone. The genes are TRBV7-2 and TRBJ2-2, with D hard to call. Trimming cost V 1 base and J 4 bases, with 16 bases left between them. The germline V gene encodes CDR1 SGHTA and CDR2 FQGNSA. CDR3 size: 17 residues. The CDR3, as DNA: TGTGCCAGCAGCTTAGAGAGTCCAAGGGCCGTCACCGGGGAGCTGTTTTTT. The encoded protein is CASSLESPRAVTGELFF.

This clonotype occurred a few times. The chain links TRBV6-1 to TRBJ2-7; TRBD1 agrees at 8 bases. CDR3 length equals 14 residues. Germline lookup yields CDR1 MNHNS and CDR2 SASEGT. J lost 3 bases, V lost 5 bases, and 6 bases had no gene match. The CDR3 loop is CASSQGAGNYEQYV. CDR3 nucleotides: TGTGCCAGCAGTCAGGGGGCAGGGAACTACGAGCAGTACGTC.

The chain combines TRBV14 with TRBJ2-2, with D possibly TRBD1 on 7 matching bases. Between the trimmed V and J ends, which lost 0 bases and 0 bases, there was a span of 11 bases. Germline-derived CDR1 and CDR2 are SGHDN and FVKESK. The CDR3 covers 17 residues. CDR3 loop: CASSQDQGGTNTGELFF. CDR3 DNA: TGTGCCAGCAGCCAAGATCAGGGGGGAACGAACACCGGGGAGCTGTTTTTT.

For the CDR3, the DNA is TGTGCCAGCAGCTTAGTGGGCAGGCGCTCCTACGAGCAGTACTTC. Translation: CASSLVGRRSYEQYF. The chain joins TRBV7-4 to TRBJ2-7; D unresolved. This CDR3 has 15 residues. Trimming cost V 1 base and J 0 bases, with 10 bases left between them. The germline gives CDR1 SGHVT, CDR2 SQSDAQ.

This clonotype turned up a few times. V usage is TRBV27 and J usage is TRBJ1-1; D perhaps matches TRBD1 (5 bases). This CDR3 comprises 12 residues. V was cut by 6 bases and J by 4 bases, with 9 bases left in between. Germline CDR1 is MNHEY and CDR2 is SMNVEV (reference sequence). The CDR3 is CASRGLGTEAFF. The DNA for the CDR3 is TGTGCCAGCAGGGGGCTCGGCACTGAAGCTTTCTTT.

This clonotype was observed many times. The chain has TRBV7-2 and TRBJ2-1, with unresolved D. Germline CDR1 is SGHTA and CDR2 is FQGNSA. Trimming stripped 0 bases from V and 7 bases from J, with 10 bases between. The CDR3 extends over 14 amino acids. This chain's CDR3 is CASSLAKDPNEQFF. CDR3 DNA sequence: TGTGCCAGCAGCTTAGCGAAGGACCCTAATGAGCAGTTCTTC. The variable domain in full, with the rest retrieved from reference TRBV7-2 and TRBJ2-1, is GAGVSQSPSNKVTEKGKDVELRCDPISGHTALYWYRQSLGQGLEFLIYFQGNSAPDKSGLPSDRFSAERTGGSVSTLTIQRTQQEDSAVYLCASSLAKDPNEQFFGPGTRLTVL.

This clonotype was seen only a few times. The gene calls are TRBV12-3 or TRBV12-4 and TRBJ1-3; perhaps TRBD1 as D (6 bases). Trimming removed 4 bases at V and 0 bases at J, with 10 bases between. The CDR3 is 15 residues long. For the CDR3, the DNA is TGTGCCAGCAGTTGGGGGACAACCTCTGGAAACACCATATATTTT. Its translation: CASSWGTTSGNTIYF.

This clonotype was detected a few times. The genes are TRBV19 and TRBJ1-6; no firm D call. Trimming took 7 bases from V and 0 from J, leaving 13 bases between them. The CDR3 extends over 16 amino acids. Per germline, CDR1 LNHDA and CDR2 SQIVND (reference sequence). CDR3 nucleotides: TGTGCCAGTACGATCGGCCCGAGCTCCTATAATTCACCCCTCCACTTT. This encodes CASTIGPSSYNSPLHF.

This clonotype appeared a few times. The CDR3 nucleotides are TGTGCCAGCAGCCCAAGGGGGCAGAGAGTCAATCAGCCCCAGCATTTT. Translation gives CASSPRGQRVNQPQHF. The chain uses TRBV27 and TRBJ1-5; 7 nucleotides line up with TRBD1. The J segment lost 3 bases and the V segment lost 6 bases, leaving 11 bases of the junction unmatched. The CDR3 is 16 amino acids. Germline CDR1 is MNHEY and CDR2 is SMNVEV (reference sequence).

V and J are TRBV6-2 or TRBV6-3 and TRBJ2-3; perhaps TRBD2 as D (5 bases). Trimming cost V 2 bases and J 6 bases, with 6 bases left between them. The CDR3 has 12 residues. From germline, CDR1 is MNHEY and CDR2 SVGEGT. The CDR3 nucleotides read TGTGCCAGCAGTTACAGGGAGGATACGCAGTATTTT. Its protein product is CASSYREDTQYF.

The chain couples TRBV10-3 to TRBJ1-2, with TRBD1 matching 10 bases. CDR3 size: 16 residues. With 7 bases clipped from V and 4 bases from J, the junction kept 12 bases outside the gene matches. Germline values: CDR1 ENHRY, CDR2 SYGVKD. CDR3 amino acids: CAITQPGDRGFYGYTF. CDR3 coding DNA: TGTGCCATCACTCAGCCTGGGGACAGGGGTTTCTATGGCTACACCTTC.

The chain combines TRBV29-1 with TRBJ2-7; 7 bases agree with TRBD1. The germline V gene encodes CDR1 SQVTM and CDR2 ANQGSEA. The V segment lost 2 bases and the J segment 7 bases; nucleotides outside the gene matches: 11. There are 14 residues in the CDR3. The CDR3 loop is CSVERRGHLGEQYF. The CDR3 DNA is TGCAGCGTTGAAAGAAGGGGGCACTTGGGGGAGCAGTACTTC.